A selection of T cell receptor beta chains follows, all from one sample in a study of OX40 agonist ivuxolimab in advanced cancers. The table came from immunoSEQ multiplex PCR; TCRdb's copy has only in-frame clones and leaves some out. The data show about 31,000 clones, 85% to 95% seen once. The sample consisted of CD4+ or CD8+ T cells sorted from blood, taken in a trial of the OX40 agonist ivuxolimab. The receptors were sampled from an adult with an advanced solid tumor such as melanoma, head and neck, liver or kidney cancer. CDR3s leave out the opening cysteine and the closing phenylalanine or tryptophan.

J: TRBJ2-1; V: TRBV27; CDR3: ATGTGLDLADEQF
J: TRBJ2-1; V: TRBV6-4; CDR3: ASSVGLQGGDEQF
J: TRBJ2-5; V: TRBV5-8; CDR3: ASSSGLAGGVQETQY
J: TRBJ1-1; V: TRBV2; CDR3: ASRMTEAF
J: TRBJ1-1; V: TRBV28; CDR3: ASSYGGTEAF
J: TRBJ1-4; V: TRBV19; CDR3: ASSINGGEKLF
J: TRBJ1-1; V: TRBV9; CDR3: ASSVGPASEAF
J: TRBJ1-2; V: TRBV28; CDR3: ASSLQTGYGYT
J: TRBJ1-3; V: TRBV5-1; CDR3: ASSLGADSGNTIY
J: TRBJ2-7; V: TRBV5-6; CDR3: ASSSLRQGPYEQY
J: TRBJ1-5; V: TRBV5-1; CDR3: ASSSTGLNQPQH
J: TRBJ1-2; V: TRBV6-5; CDR3: ASSYSPTGADGYT
J: TRBJ2-3; V: TRBV5-4; CDR3: ASSFGTDTQY
J: TRBJ2-2; V: TRBV10-3; CDR3: AGAGAGELF
J: TRBJ1-1; V: TRBV5-6; CDR3: ASSYNRNTEAF
J: TRBJ1-1; V: TRBV27; CDR3: ASSLQGAGNTEAF
J: TRBJ2-3; V: TRBV13; CDR3: ASTKITGTGNTDTQY
J: TRBJ1-1; V: TRBV7-9; CDR3: ASSLVGGRETEAF
J: TRBJ2-7; V: TRBV28; CDR3: ASSSPGTGHDEQY
J: TRBJ1-2; V: TRBV11-2; CDR3: ASSQDRGGYGYT
J: TRBJ2-3; V: TRBV4-1; CDR3: ASSQAPWGGRVDTQY
J: TRBJ2-7; V: TRBV28; CDR3: ASSLLEGAREQY